This paragraph covers one T cell receptor (beta chain) sequence. CDR3 size: 17 residues. The V gene lost 4 bases and the J gene lost 3 bases, with 20 bases spanning the gap. The germline V gene encodes CDR1 MGHRA and CDR2 YSYEKL. The sample originates from a study of blood T cell repertoires in COVID-19. Study context: T cells, B-cell-depleted T cells, or PBMCs supplied cDNA or gDNA.

Original analysis: Scientists estimated how many nucleated cells there were by amplifying reference gene primers. Assay: immunoSEQ multiplex PCR; the TCRdb copy retains only in-frame clones and omits some. Clone size and the V and J calls come from that table; the DNA yielded D and trimming. Here the sample spans 300,000 to 400,000 clones, around 90% being singletons. Two negative PCRs, clearance, or symptom resolution were required of recovered Cohort 3 donors. The TCR was taken from a man aged 60 to 75 who had recovered from COVID-19. Sequencing was carried out using PBMCs or T cells enriched from blood (not recorded which). The chain has TRBV4-1 and TRBJ2-3; a possible D gene is TRBD1 (6 bases). CDR3 protein: CASSRGRLQGDTDTQYF. In nucleotides, the CDR3 is TGCGCCAGCAGCCGCGGACGTTTACAGGGAGATACAGATACGCAGTATTTT.